This T cell receptor beta chain derives from a study of OX40 agonist ivuxolimab in advanced cancers. Overall study: A diagnosis of hepatocellular carcinoma, melanoma, renal cell or head and neck cancer was present in dose-escalation patients.

Some clones are missing from TCRdb's copy, which holds only in-frame ones; the method was immunoSEQ multiplex PCR. The table has about 12,000 clones, nearly 80% seen once. CDR3 length equals 15 residues. The germline V gene has CDR1 MDHEN and CDR2 SYDVKM. Between the trimmed V and J ends, which lost 6 bases and 1 base, there was a span of 12 bases. To note about this clone: Its antigen is not known.

General study findings and limits: Not determined was the antigen specificity of the expanded peripheral T cells.

Sample: CD4+ or CD8+ T cells sorted from blood, taken in a trial of the OX40 agonist ivuxolimab. The chain combines TRBV28 with TRBJ2-2; weak D call: TRBD2 (6 bases). This clonotype was obtained from an adult with an advanced solid tumor such as melanoma, head and neck, liver or kidney cancer. CDR3 sequence reads: CASRHPGENTGELFF. For the CDR3, the DNA is TGTGCCAGCAGGCATCCGGGAGAGAACACCGGGGAGCTGTTTTTT.